The text below deals with one TCR beta chain. The source of the sample is a study of blood T cell repertoires in COVID-19. In the authors' workflow: Counts of nucleated cells, estimated from reference gene primer amplification, were obtained. Measured with immunoSEQ multiplex PCR; TCRdb has only the in-frame clones, and not every one. The DNA was the basis for D and trimming; V, J and clone size are from that table. The sample has around 160,000 clones; approximately 80% are singletons. Germline values: CDR1 MNHEY, CDR2 SMNVEV (reference sequence). Trimming removed 5 bases from V and 15 bases from J, with 23 bases in between. The CDR3 has 14 amino acids. Individuals drawn from around 24 US areas were roughly 18 to 95 years old. Cohort allocation depended upon clinical history that participants reported. All recovered Cohort 3 donors got two negative PCRs, got clearance, or saw symptom resolution.

Sequenced sample: PBMCs or T cells enriched from blood (not recorded which). This TCR derives from a man over 45 who had recovered from COVID-19. The rearrangement links TRBV27 to TRBJ2-4; D is possibly TRBD2 (5 bases). The CDR3 loop reads CASSPQVTSRVSYF. CDR3 sequence (DNA): TGTGCCAGCAGTCCCCAGGTCACTAGTAGGGTCTCGTACTTC.